This T cell receptor beta chain was identified during a study of STAT5B mutations in CD4+ large granular lymphocyte leukemia. Findings of the study overall: TRBV06-family usage was enriched in top patient clones (8/27) versus controls (2/35).

This clone was counted a single time. Its target is unknown. V trimming: 4 bases; J trimming: 10 bases; junction bases outside the gene matches: 7. From germline, CDR1 is SGHNT and CDR2 YYREEE (reference sequence). CDR3 size: 13 residues. Authors' processing steps: A productive frequency of 2.59 x 10-5 was the lowest detectable. The repertoire was sequenced with immunoSEQ multiplex PCR; TCRdb's copy has only in-frame clones and lacks some. V, J and clone size reflect that table, while D and trimming were determined from the DNA. In the table there are about 46,000 clones, roughly four fifths of which are singletons.

Material for sequencing was CD4+ T cells from blood buffy coats. The receptor comes from a human donor in good health. The chain employs TRBV5-4 and TRBJ2-1; 8 nucleotides agree with TRBD1. The CDR3 region has the DNA TGTGCCAGCAGCATAACACGGGACAGGGAGCAGTTCTTC. Translating it yields CASSITRDREQFF.